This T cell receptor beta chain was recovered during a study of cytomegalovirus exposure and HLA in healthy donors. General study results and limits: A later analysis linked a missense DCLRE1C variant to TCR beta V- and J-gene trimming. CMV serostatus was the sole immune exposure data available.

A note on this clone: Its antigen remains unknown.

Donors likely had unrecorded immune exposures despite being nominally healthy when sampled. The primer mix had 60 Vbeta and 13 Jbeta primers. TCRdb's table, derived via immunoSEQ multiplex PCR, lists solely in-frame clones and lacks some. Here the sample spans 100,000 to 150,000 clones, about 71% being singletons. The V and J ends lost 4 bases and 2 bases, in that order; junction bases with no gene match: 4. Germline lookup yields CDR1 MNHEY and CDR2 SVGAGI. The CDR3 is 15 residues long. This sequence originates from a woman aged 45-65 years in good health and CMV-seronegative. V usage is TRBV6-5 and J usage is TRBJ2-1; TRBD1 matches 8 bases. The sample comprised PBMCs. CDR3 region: CASSSTGGPYNEQFF. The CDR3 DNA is TGTGCCAGCAGTTCTACAGGGGGTCCCTACAATGAGCAGTTCTTC.